Reported below is one T cell receptor beta chain. Its antigen is unknown. The data are from a study of T cells in Graves' hyperthyroidism and ophthalmopathy. Study outcomes and limitations: In the blood, most expanded thyroid clonotypes above 0.001 appeared as well.

The investigators amplified TCR beta CDR3 regions from RNA transcripts. The primer set for the first-round RT-PCR of the TCR CDR3 was HTBI. From the multiplex PCR reads, TCRdb called clonotypes with MiXCR, one entry per CDR3 protein. The sample records about 260,000 distinct CDR3 sequences, 16% being singletons. Individuals with ophthalmopathy presented a Clinical Activity Score of at least 3, a NOSPECS grade of at least 4 and a duration under 3 months. V lost 4 bases and J lost 5; bases outside the gene matches: 0. The germline V gene encodes CDR1 GTSNPN and CDR2 SVGIG (reference sequence). CDR3 length: 12 amino acids.

This TCR was recovered from a young woman with Graves' ophthalmopathy. What was sequenced was blood. The genes are TRBV30 and TRBJ2-7, with TRBD2 matching over 12 bases. The CDR3 is CAWTSGGDEQYF. In nucleotides, the CDR3 is TGTGCCTGGACTAGCGGGGGGGACGAGCAGTACTTC.